This T cell receptor (beta chain) was found in a study of blood T cell repertoires in COVID-19. About the research overall: Acute-phase and convalescent COVID-19 samples originated in the United States, Italy and Spain.

The germline V gene has CDR1 KGHDR and CDR2 SFDVKD. V was pared by 3 bases and J by 3 bases, with 6 bases of the junction left unmatched. The CDR3 spans 17 residues. How the authors handled the data: Quantification of nucleated cells was approximated via reference gene primer amplification. TCRdb's copy holds only in-frame clones and misses some; the assay was immunoSEQ multiplex PCR. V, J and clone size reflect that table, while D and trimming were determined from the DNA. Of about 120,000 clones in the sample, about 83% were seen once. The TCR sequence derives from a man aged 60-69 years with acute or convalescent COVID-19. Specimen: peripheral blood. This chain connects TRBV24-1 to TRBJ2-1; TRBD2 matches 11 bases. CDR3 protein: CATSDPGTSGIYNEQFF. In DNA, the CDR3 is TGTGCCACCAGTGATCCCGGGACTAGCGGTATCTACAATGAGCAGTTCTTC.